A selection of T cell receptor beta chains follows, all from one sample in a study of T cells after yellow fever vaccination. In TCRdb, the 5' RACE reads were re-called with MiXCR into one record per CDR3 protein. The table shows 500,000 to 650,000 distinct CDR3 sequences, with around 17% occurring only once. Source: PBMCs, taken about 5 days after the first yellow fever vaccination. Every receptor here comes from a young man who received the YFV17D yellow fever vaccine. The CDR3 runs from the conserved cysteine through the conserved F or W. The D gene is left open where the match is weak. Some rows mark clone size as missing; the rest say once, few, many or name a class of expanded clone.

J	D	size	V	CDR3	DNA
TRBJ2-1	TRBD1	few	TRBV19	CASNWPGQGSNEQFF	TGTGCCAGTAATTGGCCGGGACAGGGCAGCAATGAGCAGTTCTTC
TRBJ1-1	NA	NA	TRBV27	CASSGRGGTEAFF	TGTGCCAGCAGTGGGCGGGGGGGCACTGAAGCTTTCTTT
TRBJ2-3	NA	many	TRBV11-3	CASSSTFADTQYF	TGTGCCAGCAGCTCGACCTTCGCAGATACGCAGTATTTT
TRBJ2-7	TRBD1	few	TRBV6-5	CAAGTGPYEQYF	TGTGCCGCCGGGACAGGACCCTACGAGCAGTACTTC
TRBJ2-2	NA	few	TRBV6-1	CASTYSPSVGELFF	TGTGCCAGCACCTACAGCCCTAGCGTCGGGGAGCTGTTTTTT
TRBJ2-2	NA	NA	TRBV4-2	CASRLGTPFYGELFF	TGTGCCAGCAGACTTGGGACTCCCTTTTACGGGGAGCTGTTTTTT
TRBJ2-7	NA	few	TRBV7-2	CASSYTQAAYEQYF	TGTGCCAGCAGCTACACACAGGCTGCGTACGAGCAGTACTTC
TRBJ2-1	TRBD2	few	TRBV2	CASRGGGPQYPSYNEQFF	TGTGCCAGCAGGGGCGGGGGGCCCCAATACCCCTCCTACAATGAGCAGTTCTTC
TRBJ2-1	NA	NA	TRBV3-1	CASSLRMDRNNEQFF	TGTGCCAGCAGCCTTCGTATGGACAGAAACAATGAGCAGTTCTTC
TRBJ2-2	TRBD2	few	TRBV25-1	CASRVGTSETGELFF	TGTGCCAGCAGGGTGGGGACTAGCGAGACCGGGGAGCTGTTTTTT
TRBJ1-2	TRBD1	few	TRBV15	CATSTGTGDRPFRNYGYTF	TGTGCCACCAGCACCGGGACGGGGGACAGGCCTTTTCGGAACTATGGCTACACCTTC
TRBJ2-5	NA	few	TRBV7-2	CASSQDSQTQYF	TGTGCCAGCAGCCAGGACAGTCAGACCCAGTACTTC
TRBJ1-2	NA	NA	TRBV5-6	CASSPGWGGYGYTF	TGTGCCAGCAGCCCTGGATGGGGGGGGTATGGCTACACCTTC
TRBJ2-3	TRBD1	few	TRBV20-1	CSAREGQGTTDTQYF	TGCAGTGCTAGAGAGGGACAGGGCACCACAGATACGCAGTATTTT
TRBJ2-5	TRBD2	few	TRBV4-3	CASSQGSGGHQETQYF	TGCGCCAGCAGCCAAGGTAGCGGGGGTCACCAAGAGACCCAGTACTTC
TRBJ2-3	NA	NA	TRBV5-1	CASSLEALGSVSTDTQYF	TGCGCCAGCAGCTTGGAGGCCCTTGGGTCTGTTAGCACAGATACGCAGTATTTT
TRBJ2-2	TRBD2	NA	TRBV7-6	CASSLASLAGDTGELFF	TGTGCCAGCAGCTTAGCGTCACTAGCGGGAGACACCGGGGAGCTGTTTTTT
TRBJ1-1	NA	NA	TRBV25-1	CASSGAGFMNTEAFF	TGTGCCAGCAGTGGGGCCGGGTTCATGAACACTGAAGCTTTCTTT
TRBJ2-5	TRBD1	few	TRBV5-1	CASTTGQGRETQYF	TGCGCCAGCACCACAGGACAGGGACGAGAGACCCAGTACTTC
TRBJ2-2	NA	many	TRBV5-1	CASSLGARTNTGELFF	TGCGCCAGCAGCTTGGGTGCACGAACGAACACCGGGGAGCTGTTTTTT
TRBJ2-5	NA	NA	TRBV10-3	CAISERRDTLKETQYF	TGTGCCATCAGTGAGAGACGGGACACCCTAAAAGAGACCCAGTACTTC
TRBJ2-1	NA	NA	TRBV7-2	CASSLRTLSSYNEQFF	TGTGCCAGCAGCCTAAGGACTCTCAGCTCCTACAATGAGCAGTTCTTC
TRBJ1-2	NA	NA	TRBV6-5	CASSYSLGAGGVYGYTF	TGTGCCAGCAGTTACTCGCTTGGGGCGGGAGGGGTTTATGGCTACACCTTC
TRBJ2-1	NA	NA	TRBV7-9	CASSPDYFNEQFF	TGTGCCAGCAGCCCGGACTATTTCAATGAGCAGTTCTTC
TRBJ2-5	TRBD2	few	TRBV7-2	CASRPRRAGGQETQYF	TGTGCCAGCAGACCAAGGCGGGCGGGGGGACAAGAGACCCAGTACTTC
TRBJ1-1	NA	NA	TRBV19	CASSPTTSNEAFF	TGTGCCAGTAGTCCTACAACTTCGAATGAAGCTTTCTTT
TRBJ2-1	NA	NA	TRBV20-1	CSARDAGAGQTYNEQFF	TGCAGTGCTAGAGATGCTGGGGCAGGGCAAACCTACAATGAGCAGTTCTTC
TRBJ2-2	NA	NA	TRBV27	CASSLTSVGELFF	TGTGCCAGCAGTTTGACGTCAGTGGGGGAGCTGTTTTTT
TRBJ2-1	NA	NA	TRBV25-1	CASSPFGDGYYNEQFF	TGTGCCAGCAGCCCTTTTGGGGACGGCTACTACAATGAGCAGTTCTTC
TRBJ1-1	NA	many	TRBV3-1	CASIPRGSSTEAFF	TGTGCCAGCATCCCTCGTGGGTCGAGCACTGAAGCTTTCTTT
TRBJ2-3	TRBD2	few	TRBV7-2	CASGGLATSTDTQYF	TGTGCCAGCGGCGGACTAGCGACTAGCACAGATACGCAGTATTTT
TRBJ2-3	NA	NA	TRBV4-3	CASSQDLGMADTQYF	TGCGCCAGCAGCCAAGATTTAGGGATGGCCGATACGCAGTATTTT
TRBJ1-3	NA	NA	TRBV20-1	CSARELNGSGNTIYF	TGCAGTGCTAGAGAGCTTAATGGCTCTGGAAACACCATATATTTT
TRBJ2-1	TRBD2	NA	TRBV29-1	CSTSLRLAGHEQFF	TGCAGCACCTCCCTACGGCTAGCGGGGCATGAGCAGTTCTTC
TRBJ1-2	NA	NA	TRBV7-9	CASSQFHYGYTF	TGTGCCAGCAGCCAATTCCACTATGGCTACACCTTC
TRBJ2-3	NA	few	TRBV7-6	CASSLGGLLVPDTQYF	TGTGCCAGCAGCTTAGGGGGGTTACTAGTCCCAGATACGCAGTATTTT
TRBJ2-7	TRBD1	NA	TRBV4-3	CASSPDRKTYEQYF	TGCGCCAGCAGCCCGGACAGGAAAACCTACGAGCAGTACTTC
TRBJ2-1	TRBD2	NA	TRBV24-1	CATSETGTRGYHEQFF	TGTGCCACCAGTGAAACCGGGACTAGGGGGTACCATGAGCAGTTCTTC
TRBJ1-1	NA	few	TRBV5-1	CASSYDHGNTEAFF	TGCGCCAGCAGCTATGACCATGGTAACACTGAAGCTTTCTTT
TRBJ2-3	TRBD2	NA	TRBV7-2	CASSTGLAGRWGDTQYF	TGTGCCAGCAGCACCGGACTAGCGGGGAGGTGGGGGGATACGCAGTATTTT
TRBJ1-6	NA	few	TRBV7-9	CASSTRALGEWGSPLHF	TGTGCCAGCAGCACTAGGGCCTTGGGGGAATGGGGGTCACCCCTCCACTTT
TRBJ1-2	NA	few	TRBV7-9	CASSLDRGSGGYTF	TGTGCCAGCAGCTTAGATCGGGGTAGTGGTGGCTACACCTTC
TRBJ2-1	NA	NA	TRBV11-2	CASSLTPQGAYNEQFF	TGTGCCAGCAGCTTAACCCCTCAGGGTGCATACAATGAGCAGTTCTTC
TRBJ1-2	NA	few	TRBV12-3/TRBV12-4	CASSLKAVYTF	TGTGCCAGCAGTTTAAAGGCGGTTTACACCTTC
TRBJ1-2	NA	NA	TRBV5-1	CASSPGGGEYGYTF	TGCGCCAGCAGCCCCGGTGGGGGGGAATATGGCTACACCTTC
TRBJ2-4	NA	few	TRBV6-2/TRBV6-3	CASSYTGLLRDIQYF	TGTGCCAGCAGTTATACAGGATTACTCCGAGACATTCAGTACTTC
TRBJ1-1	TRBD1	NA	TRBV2	CASSEAAGGTEAFF	TGTGCCAGCAGTGAAGCCGCAGGGGGAACTGAAGCTTTCTTT
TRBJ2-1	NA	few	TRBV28	CASGELNNEQFF	TGTGCCAGCGGGGAGTTGAACAATGAGCAGTTCTTC
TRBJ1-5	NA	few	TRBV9	CASSPRGAGNQPQHF	TGTGCCAGCAGCCCCCGGGGGGCGGGCAATCAGCCCCAGCATTTT
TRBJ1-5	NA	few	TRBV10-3	CAISEPGNQPQHF	TGTGCCATCAGTGAACCAGGGAATCAGCCCCAGCATTTT
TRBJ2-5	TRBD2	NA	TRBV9	CASSASRGGLQETQYF	TGTGCCAGCAGCGCCTCTAGGGGAGGGTTGCAAGAGACCCAGTACTTC
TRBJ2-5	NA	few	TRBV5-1	CASSLNQPGASWGETQYF	TGCGCCAGCAGCTTGAATCAGCCCGGCGCTAGCTGGGGGGAGACCCAGTACTTC
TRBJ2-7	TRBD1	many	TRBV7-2	CASREGTVGYEQYF	TGTGCCAGCAGAGAAGGGACAGTCGGCTACGAGCAGTACTTC
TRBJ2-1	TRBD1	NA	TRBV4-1	CASSRNTDRVRGPYNEQFF	TGCGCCAGCAGCCGGAATACGGACAGGGTTAGGGGTCCCTACAATGAGCAGTTCTTC